This is a list of T cell receptor beta chains from one sample in a study of blood T cell repertoires in COVID-19. TCRdb's table, derived via immunoSEQ multiplex PCR, lists solely in-frame clones and lacks some. Here the sample spans more than 45,000 clones, 85% to 90% being singletons. Sequenced material: peripheral blood. These receptors all come from a human donor in a cohort sampled during active COVID-19. The conserved cysteine and the conserved F or W are not part of the CDR3 here.

TRBJ1-5	TRBV5-1	ASSLGQGAQPQH
TRBJ1-6	TRBV4-1	ASSHPGQGPPLH
TRBJ1-2	TRBV6-5	ASRRSGNYGYT
TRBJ1-6	TRBV28	ASSLRTGVSNSPLH
TRBJ2-3	TRBV2	ASSVSGGVPDTQY
TRBJ1-1	TRBV2	ASSSDRGYTEAF
TRBJ2-5	TRBV18	ASSLGLQETQY
TRBJ2-5	TRBV7-3	ASSFQAGGLGTQY
TRBJ2-5	TRBV6-5	ASTEPDREETQY
TRBJ2-3	TRBV5-1	ASSLGGPPGDTQY
TRBJ2-5	TRBV7-2	ASSLQTGWQETQY
TRBJ2-3	TRBV18	ASSPGTGANTDTQY
TRBJ2-5	TRBV5-1	ASSPQGETQY
TRBJ2-5	TRBV5-5	ASSHRTGPETQY
TRBJ2-3	TRBV7-9	ASSPGTAADTQY
TRBJ2-5	TRBV5-1	ASSSGLAVRGETQY
TRBJ2-7	TRBV2	ASSGTRDEQY
TRBJ2-5	TRBV28	ASSSGQASNYEETQY
TRBJ1-4	TRBV6-5	ASSYSLKREKLF
TRBJ2-1	TRBV21-1	ASSKIAKTSGRFNEQF
TRBJ1-6	TRBV30	AWTTLGQGNSPLH
TRBJ2-3	TRBV3-1/TRBV3-2	ASSRARVGTDTQY
TRBJ2-7	TRBV27	AIGSGGQSSYEQY
TRBJ1-2	TRBV5-1	ASSGSGTGNGYT
TRBJ2-1	TRBV7-9	ASSTRTGLNEQF
TRBJ2-1	TRBV11-3	ASSSGEWRSHEQF
TRBJ2-5	TRBV15	ATSRIGSTGETQY
TRBJ1-3	TRBV5-8	ASSPRTGVGNTIY
TRBJ1-2	TRBV25-1	ASSGEGGGLHGYT
TRBJ1-1	TRBV3-1/TRBV3-2	ASSQDMRNTEAF
TRBJ1-2	TRBV6-2/TRBV6-3	ASSTPPGQGAAGYGYT
TRBJ1-1	TRBV24-1	ATRDRLGNTEAF
TRBJ2-3	TRBV7-3	ASSFGLSTDTQY
TRBJ2-5	TRBV9	ASSVDGQVPGAQY
TRBJ1-4	TRBV3-1/TRBV3-2	ASSQAGGTTNEKLF
TRBJ2-7	TRBV7-8	ASSLESGGVPSPYEQY
TRBJ1-1	TRBV10-1	ASSEGGTAGTEAF
TRBJ2-7	TRBV2	ASSDSGRGLDEQY
TRBJ2-2	TRBV7-9	ASSPDSLGGELF
TRBJ1-2	TRBV28	ASSFDRAWGYT
TRBJ1-4	TRBV5-1	ASSSPDEKLF
TRBJ1-3	TRBV14	ASSHRISGNTIY
TRBJ1-5	TRBV15	ATSHPGGGRPQH
TRBJ1-1	TRBV14	ASSRRTPMNTEAF
TRBJ2-3	TRBV7-8	ASSPGTGSDTQY
TRBJ2-1	TRBV5-1	ASSTTGAGGPVTSYNEQF
TRBJ1-2	TRBV19	ASSIKGLPADT
TRBJ1-3	TRBV7-2	ASSSQTITGNTIY
TRBJ1-5	TRBV30	AWSRGSDQPQH
TRBJ2-4	TRBV7-8	ASSLGQGAKNIQY
TRBJ2-3	TRBV19	ATLPGTSGPDTQY
TRBJ2-5	TRBV5-1	ASSLRPRQTYQETQY
TRBJ1-1	TRBV6-5	ASLGGPGTEAF
TRBJ1-1	TRBV7-2	ASSLVQGAF
TRBJ1-3	TRBV6-6	ASSPQREGGNTIY